This T cell receptor beta chain derives from a study of cytomegalovirus exposure and HLA in healthy donors. Study results and caveats: Per a prior analysis, the majority of TCR beta V segments were productive roughly 87% or roughly 30% of the time. The authors enumerated over 150 TCR beta chains as linked to cytomegalovirus. CMV serostatus was the only recorded immune exposure for donors.

As to this clone: What it recognizes is unknown. Other DNA sequences in this sample translate to the same CDR3.

Researchers ran the PCR with 60 Vbeta and 13 Jbeta primers. In the original workflow: Later analysis identified tens of millions of unique TCR beta chains, 10 million to 12 million shared. The table came from immunoSEQ multiplex PCR; TCRdb's copy has only in-frame clones and leaves some out. V and J calls and clone size follow that table, whereas D and trimming were derived from the DNA. The data contain some 120,000 clones, about 11% of them seen just once; the ten biggest clones take up around 5%. Trimming removed 4 bases from V and 4 bases from J; junction bases left unmatched: 3. The germline gives CDR1 SGHAT, CDR2 FQNNGV. The CDR3 has 13 residues.

The genes are TRBV11-2 and TRBJ1-2; TRBD1 aligns across 7 bases. Sequencing was done on a sample of PBMCs. The source of this sequence is a young woman in good health and CMV-seropositive. As DNA, the CDR3 is TGTGCCAGCAGCTCGACAGGGATCTATGGCTACACCTTC. Translation: CASSSTGIYGYTF.